This T cell receptor (beta chain) appears in the sequencing data of a study of CD8+CD57+ T cells in acquired aplastic anemia. Whole-study context: Isolated CD4+ and CD8+ cells, once sorted, yielded DNA averaging roughly 3.2 ug.

Template material for TCR beta VDJ and CDR3 profiling consisted of genomic DNA. TCRdb passed the reads through MiXCR, listing each CDR3 protein once. The sample lists 450,000 to 600,000 distinct CDR3 sequences; around a third were seen once. The germline V gene has CDR1 SGHTA and CDR2 FQGNSA. This CDR3 spans 15 amino acids. Study-wide results and caveats: Some 30 was the count of CD8+ CDR3 sequences that patients shared with controls.

Before being chosen for sequencing, patients had shown CD8+CD57+ cell expansion by flow cytometry. Remarks on this clonotype: What it recognizes is unknown. One end of the junction varies from germline; a read error may be responsible.

This sequence originates from a human donor with aplastic anemia. The sequenced material came from sorted CD4+, CD8+, or CD8+CD57+ T cells (not recorded which) from PBMCs. This chain connects TRBV7-2 to TRBJ2-2, with D perhaps matching TRBD2 (5 bases). CDR3 nucleotides: TGTGCCAGCAGATTGAGGCAGTTCGCCACCGGGGAGCTGCTTTTT. This sequence encodes CASRLRQFATGELLF.